The 32 T cell receptor beta chains presented below share a single source sample, sequenced in a study of OX40 agonist ivuxolimab in advanced cancers. Produced via immunoSEQ multiplex PCR; TCRdb's table is partial and in-frame only. In the table there are roughly 71,000 clones, roughly 82% of which are singletons. Sequencing was performed on CD4+ or CD8+ T cells sorted from blood, taken in a trial of the OX40 agonist ivuxolimab. These receptors originate from an adult with an advanced solid tumor such as melanoma, head and neck, liver or kidney cancer.

About this clone itself: This CDR3 is also generated by other DNA sequences in the sample. The rearrangement links TRBV5-6 to TRBJ2-7; D call uncertain. The CDR3 runs to 11 residues. The V and J ends lost 0 bases and 3 bases respectively, with 1 base between them. Germline loops: CDR1 SGHDT, CDR2 YYEEEE. Written as DNA, the CDR3 is TGTGCCAGCAGCTTGGGCTACGAGCAGTACTTC. Translation: CASSLGYEQYF.

J is TRBJ1-2 and V is TRBV19; a weak D match, TRBD1 (6 bases). Trimming shortened V by 6 bases and J by 4 bases, and 18 bases separated the two germline ends. The CDR3 spans 15 residues. CDR1 and CDR2 from the germline V gene are LNHDA and SQIVND (reference sequence). CDR3 coding DNA: TGTGCCAGTAGCACGACGGCCGGGGGCGGCTATGGCTACACCTTC. Protein product: CASSTTAGGGYGYTF.

This sequence joins TRBV20-1 and TRBJ2-3; D is unclear. V lost 6 bases and J lost 5, with 9 bases in between. The V gene's germline CDR1 is DFQATT and CDR2 SNEGSKA (reference sequence). The CDR3 is 11 residues long. The CDR3 sequence: CSAAPGDTQYF. The CDR3 coding sequence is TGCAGTGCGGCGCCGGGAGATACGCAGTATTTT.

This sequence joins TRBV28 and TRBJ2-5, with D unresolved. V was clipped by 2 bases and J by 2 bases, with 9 bases between them. CDR3 length: 14 amino acids. Germline CDR1 is MDHEN and CDR2 is SYDVKM. Here the CDR3 DNA reads TGTGCCAGCAGTTTACCAGCAAATCAAGAGACCCAGTACTTC. It encodes CASSLPANQETQYF.

The chain recombines TRBV4-1 with TRBJ1-1, with TRBD1 as a possible D gene (6 bases). The CDR3 length is 14 residues. Trimming took 2 bases from V and 11 from J, leaving 18 bases between them. The germline V gene has CDR1 MGHRA and CDR2 YSYEKL. The CDR3 spells CASSQPTRTAVAFF. The CDR3 DNA reads TGCGCCAGCAGCCAACCCACTAGGACAGCTGTGGCTTTCTTT.

The genes are TRBV7-7 and TRBJ2-2; TRBD1 or TRBD2 may be the D gene (5 bases each). This CDR3 comprises 16 residues. In germline, CDR1 is SSHAT, CDR2 FNYEAQ (reference sequence). V was cut by 5 bases and J by 4 bases, with 17 bases left in between. The CDR3 protein is CASSPDWGSGTGELFF. In nucleotides, the CDR3 is TGTGCCAGCAGCCCGGATTGGGGGAGTGGCACCGGGGAGCTGTTTTTT.

This clone is a singleton in its sample. The V and J genes are TRBV9 and TRBJ1-3, with TRBD1 as a possible D gene (6 bases). The CDR3 is made up of 16 amino acids. V lost 2 bases and J lost 0, with 12 bases in between. Germline CDR1 SGDLS, CDR2 YYNGEE. CDR3 protein: CASSVEGGNSGNTIYF. CDR3 nucleotides: TGTGCCAGCAGCGTTGAGGGGGGGAACTCTGGAAACACCATATATTTT.

At least ten counts were recorded for this clone. The CDR3 coding sequence is TGTGCCAGTAGTATGGTGACAGGGGAAAGTGGCTACACCTTC. Translation gives CASSMVTGESGYTF. V gene TRBV19 combines with J gene TRBJ1-2; TRBD1 aligns across 8 bases. The J segment lost 7 bases and the V segment lost 3 bases, leaving 7 bases of the junction unmatched. This CDR3 contains 14 residues. Germline V gives CDR1 LNHDA, CDR2 SQIVND (reference sequence).

The rearrangement uses TRBV28 and TRBJ2-1; 13 bases are shared with TRBD2. The CDR3 spans 16 residues. The ends lost 2 bases at V and 6 bases at J; junction bases unmatched: 4. Germline assignment: CDR1 MDHEN and CDR2 SYDVKM. The DNA for the CDR3 is TGTGCCAGCAGTTTAACTAGCGGGGGGGCTCTCAATGAGCAGTTCTTC. This encodes CASSLTSGGALNEQFF.

This chain links TRBV4-3 with TRBJ1-2, with D possibly being TRBD1 (5 bases). The CDR3 runs 14 residues. V dropped 0 bases and J dropped 7 bases, with 12 bases sitting between them. Germline loops: CDR1 LGHNA, CDR2 YSLEER. The CDR3 nucleotides are TGCGCCAGCAGCCAAGACCAGGGTCCGCGTGGCTACACCTTC. Protein sequence: CASSQDQGPRGYTF.

In its sample, this clone was seen once. The same CDR3 is also encoded by other DNA sequences in this sample. CDR3 sequence reads: CSATGGETQYF. The CDR3 coding sequence is TGCAGTGCTACAGGGGGCGAGACCCAGTACTTC. The chain joins TRBV20-1 to TRBJ2-5; 8 nucleotides align to TRBD1. The CDR3 has 11 residues. The V gene's germline CDR1 is DFQATT and CDR2 SNEGSKA (reference sequence). The junction had 0 bases not matched to a gene; V was cut back by 4 bases and J by 5 bases.

The genes are TRBV5-5 and TRBJ2-3, with TRBD1 as a possible D gene (5 bases). The germline gives CDR1 SGHKS, CDR2 YYEKEE (reference sequence). V shed 2 bases and J shed 0 bases, with 10 bases lying between them. The CDR3 totals 15 residues. The CDR3 sequence: CASSLGVHSTDTQYF. The CDR3 region has the DNA TGTGCCAGCAGCTTAGGGGTCCATAGCACAGATACGCAGTATTTT.

V gene TRBV2 combines with J gene TRBJ2-7, with 7 positions matching TRBD1. V was pared by 2 bases and J by 4 bases, with 5 bases of the junction left unmatched. CDR3 size: 14 residues. The V gene's germline CDR1 is SNHLY and CDR2 FYNNEI. CDR3 DNA sequence: TGTGCCAGCAGTGAAACAGGGGTTTCGTACGAGCAGTACTTC. Translated, it gives CASSETGVSYEQYF.

This clone has a single count. V and J are TRBV7-9 and TRBJ2-2; the match to TRBD2 covers 10 bases. V dropped 6 bases and J dropped 3; count of bases not matched to a gene: 4. Germline V lookup: CDR1 SEHNR, CDR2 FQNEAQ (reference sequence). The CDR3 has 15 amino acids. CDR3 protein: CASRPSGRDTGELFF. CDR3 in DNA: TGTGCCAGCAGACCTAGCGGGAGAGACACCGGGGAGCTGTTTTTT.

The genes are TRBV18 and TRBJ2-2, with TRBD1 identical over 12 bases. Losses at the gene ends were 2 bases for V and 8 bases for J; bases not matched to a gene: 6. Germline-derived CDR1 and CDR2 are KGHSH and LQKENI. The CDR3 extends over 16 amino acids. The CDR3 DNA reads TGTGCCAGCTCACCAGAAGGGACAGGGGGCGAAGGGGAGCTGTTTTTT. Translated: CASSPEGTGGEGELFF.

The CDR3 is CASGTRQGRYEQYF. As DNA, the CDR3 is TGTGCCAGCGGGACAAGACAAGGCCGCTACGAGCAGTACTTC. The J gene is TRBJ2-7, the V gene TRBV6-5; tentative D call: TRBD1 (6 bases). Trimming took 8 bases from V and 3 from J, leaving 17 bases between them. Germline V lookup: CDR1 MNHEY, CDR2 SVGAGI. The CDR3 runs to 14 residues.

V usage is TRBV27 and J usage is TRBJ2-1, with TRBD2 identical over 9 bases. This CDR3 has 16 residues. J was trimmed by 4 bases and V by 3 bases; bases with no gene match: 7. Germline CDR1 and CDR2: MNHEY and SMNVEV (reference sequence). The CDR3 loop is CASSFRVAGAYNEQFF. CDR3 coding DNA: TGTGCCAGCAGTTTCCGCGTAGCGGGAGCTTACAATGAGCAGTTCTTC.

The V call is TRBV18, the J call TRBJ1-4, with D uncertain. CDR1 is KGHSH and CDR2 is LQKENI in the germline V gene. The V gene lost 4 bases and the J gene lost 2 bases, with 14 bases spanning the gap. The CDR3 sequence is 16 residues long. The CDR3 DNA follows: TGTGCCAGCTCACGTTCTGGAGGGCATACTAATGAAAAACTGTTTTTT. It yields the protein CASSRSGGHTNEKLFF.

The V gene is TRBV18, the J gene TRBJ1-3; D might be TRBD1 (6 bases). Germline CDR1 KGHSH, CDR2 LQKENI. Trimming stripped 3 bases from V and 2 bases from J, with 11 bases between. CDR3 length equals 15 residues. CDR3 DNA sequence: TGTGCCAGCTCACCCGCCGGGACACCTGGAAACACCATATATTTT. It yields the protein CASSPAGTPGNTIYF.

The chain uses TRBV27 and TRBJ1-5, with no clear D. Germline CDR1 reads MNHEY; CDR2 reads SMNVEV (reference sequence). The CDR3 is 16 residues long. Trimming took off 5 bases at V and 0 bases at J, with 14 bases between the two ends. The DNA of the CDR3 is TGTGCCAGCAGTCTAGGACTGGGCACTAGCAATCAGCCCCAGCATTTT. It is translated as CASSLGLGTSNQPQHF.

V is TRBV11-2 and J is TRBJ2-3; possibly TRBD2 for D (6 bases). V was clipped by 5 bases and J by 6 bases, with 12 bases between them. This CDR3 region has 13 residues. Germline V lookup: CDR1 SGHAT, CDR2 FQNNGV. CDR3 in amino acids: CASSPMTRDTQYF. For the CDR3, the DNA is TGTGCCAGCAGCCCGATGACTAGGGATACGCAGTATTTT.

The chain uses TRBV28 and TRBJ2-7; possibly TRBD1 for D (5 bases). The V end was cut by 6 bases, the J end by 10 bases, with 22 bases between. The CDR3 loop spans 14 amino acids. Germline CDR1 and CDR2: MDHEN and SYDVKM. DNA for the CDR3: TGTGCCAGCAGCCTCCCCTCGGGCAAAAGGGGTCAGTACTTC. Translating gives CASSLPSGKRGQYF.

The CDR3 here is CASSEGGYNSPLHF. CDR3 DNA sequence: TGTGCCAGCAGTGAGGGGGGCTATAATTCACCCCTCCACTTT. The rearrangement uses TRBV6-1 and TRBJ1-6; TRBD1 is a possible D gene (5 bases). Germline V gives CDR1 MNHNS, CDR2 SASEGT. The CDR3 is made up of 14 amino acids. V dropped 3 bases and J dropped 3 bases, with 6 bases sitting between them.

The chain joins TRBV11-3 to TRBJ2-5; 9 bases map to TRBD1. This CDR3 region has 14 residues. Per the germline V gene, CDR1 is SGHNT and CDR2 is YENEEA. V gave up 8 bases and J gave up 2 bases; unmatched junction bases: 6. CDR3 sequence reads: CASSDRGAQETQYF. DNA of the CDR3: TGTGCCAGCTCGGACAGGGGCGCACAAGAGACCCAGTACTTC.

This chain links TRBV5-4 with TRBJ2-7; 11 nucleotides line up with TRBD1. This CDR3 comprises 13 residues. Germline V gene sequence: CDR1 SGHNT, CDR2 YYREEE (reference sequence). The V and J ends lost 3 bases and 6 bases, in that order; junction bases with no gene match: 2. DNA of the CDR3: TGTGCCAGCAGCTGGACAGGGGGCGGCGAGCAGTACTTC. Protein: CASSWTGGGEQYF.

The chain employs TRBV18 and TRBJ1-2; D not certain. CDR1 and CDR2 (germline): KGHSH, LQKENI. The germline V and J ends were trimmed by 3 bases and 7 bases, with 12 bases remaining between them. The CDR3 is 13 amino acids. This CDR3 is CASSPGRSSGYTF. CDR3 sequence (DNA): TGTGCCAGCTCACCGGGTCGATCCAGTGGCTACACCTTC.

This clone was picked up a small number of times. The rearrangement uses TRBV6-6 and TRBJ2-5; 14 nucleotides match TRBD2. The CDR3 sequence is 15 residues long. The germline V gene encodes CDR1 MNHNY and CDR2 SVGAGI (reference sequence). Unmatched junction bases numbered 4, after V lost 6 bases and J lost 4 bases. Here the CDR3 reads CASSKTSGRAETQYF. The CDR3 nucleotides are TGTGCCAGCAGCAAGACTAGCGGGAGGGCAGAGACCCAGTACTTC.

The chain links TRBV6-5 to TRBJ1-1; no clear D. The CDR3 has 13 residues. V lost 10 bases and J 0 bases, leaving 12 bases between the germline ends. Germline CDR1 and CDR2: MNHEY and SVGAGI. CDR3 loop: CATYLGMNTEAFF. As DNA, the CDR3 is TGTGCCACCTATCTCGGGATGAACACTGAAGCTTTCTTT.

The V and J genes are TRBV5-5 and TRBJ1-2; D uncertain. The germline V and J ends were trimmed by 0 bases and 8 bases, with 17 bases remaining between them. The CDR3 runs 15 residues. Germline V gene lookup returns CDR1 SGHKS and CDR2 YYEKEE (reference sequence). The CDR3 spells CASSLGRATREGYTF. The DNA for the CDR3 is TGTGCCAGCAGCTTGGGGCGGGCGACGCGGGAGGGCTACACCTTC.

This chain joins TRBV7-3 and TRBJ2-1; the D gene is possibly TRBD2 (6 bases). The length of the CDR3 is 15 residues. CDR1 is SGHTA, CDR2 FQGTGA, per germline. V was trimmed by 6 bases and J by 0 bases, leaving 12 bases between them. The CDR3 DNA reads TGTGCCAGCAGTTTACTAGCACACTCCTACAATGAGCAGTTCTTC. This codes for CASSLLAHSYNEQFF. Variable domain in full (rest from reference TRBV7-3 and TRBJ2-1): GAGVSQTPSNKVTEKGKYVELRCDPISGHTALYWYRQSLGQGPEFLIYFQGTGAADDSGLPNDRFFAVRPEGSVSTLKIQRTERGDSAVYLCASSLLAHSYNEQFFGPGTRLTVL.

The chain combines TRBV7-2 with TRBJ1-2; D is unresolved. CDR1 SGHTA and CDR2 FQGNSA come from the germline V gene. The CDR3 loop spans 16 amino acids. V was shortened by 1 base and J by 8 bases, with 20 bases between the two germline ends. The CDR3 sequence: CASSLGLRAQSPGYTF. The CDR3 DNA is TGTGCCAGCAGCTTAGGATTGAGGGCCCAATCCCCCGGCTACACCTTC.

The chain carries TRBV7-9 and TRBJ2-3, with D possibly matching TRBD1 (5 bases). This CDR3 comprises 13 residues. Trimming shortened V by 5 bases and J by 3 bases, and 9 bases separated the two germline ends. From germline, CDR1 is SEHNR and CDR2 FQNEAQ (reference sequence). CDR3 in amino acids: CASSPSGTDTQYF. The DNA of the CDR3 is TGTGCCAGCAGCCCTTCAGGGACAGATACGCAGTATTTT.